The 14 T cell receptor beta chains below come from one sample, sequenced in a study of radiation and T cells in renal cell carcinoma (dated by TCRdb to about 2020). Library method: the immunoSEQ multiplex PCR assay. TCRdb provides this immuneACCESS table in a form limited to in-frame rearrangements. Some clones are lacking; in checked studies, under half of them reflect an unresolved V gene, and why the rest are absent is not known. The sample contains 100,000 to 150,000 clones, about 81% of them found a single time. Over 1.5% of the sample comes from the top ten. Reading the label with the study, this specimen's time point is: blood 2 weeks post-SBRT. The intended sense of this specimen's treatment or condition label: 15 Gy SBRT to primary tumor, nephrectomy 4 weeks later. The specimen was blood, collected from a patient whose treatment included radiotherapy and nephrectomy. Source of these receptors: a woman aged 55 to 70 with renal cell carcinoma.

The chain combines TRBV7-3 with TRBJ2-3; 9 bases match TRBD1. Trimming cost V 3 bases and J 3 bases; bases outside gene matches: 1. Germline CDR1 is SGHTA and CDR2 is FQGTGA. The CDR3 is 14 residues long. The CDR3 DNA follows: TGTGCCAGCAGCTTCGGGACAGGGACAGATACGCAGTATTTT. Encoded protein: CASSFGTGTDTQYF.

This rearrangement joins TRBV19 to TRBJ1-5, with D uncertain. CDR1 LNHDA and CDR2 SQIVND come from the germline V gene (reference sequence). Between the trimmed V and J ends, which lost 4 bases and 1 base, there was a span of 14 bases. The CDR3 covers 16 residues. CDR3 protein: CASSRDLRRSNQPQHF. Here the CDR3 DNA reads TGTGCCAGTAGTAGGGATCTCCGGAGGAGCAATCAGCCCCAGCATTTT.

The rearrangement joins TRBV6-1 to TRBJ2-1; 9 nucleotides match TRBD1. Unmatched junction bases numbered 7, after V lost 4 bases and J lost 6 bases. CDR1 MNHNS and CDR2 SASEGT come from the germline V gene. CDR3 length: 15 amino acids. The CDR3 spells CASSATGGFTNEQFF. The CDR3 region has the DNA TGTGCCAGCAGTGCCACAGGGGGCTTCACCAATGAGCAGTTCTTC.

This chain links TRBV7-6 with TRBJ2-2, with no clear D. CDR1 is SGHVS and CDR2 is FNYEAQ in the germline V gene. The length of the CDR3 is 15 residues. V was shortened by 5 bases and J by 2 bases, with 12 bases between the two germline ends. CDR3 region: CASSLTYTNTGELFF. The CDR3 bases are TGTGCCAGCAGCCTTACCTACACCAACACCGGGGAGCTGTTTTTT.

At least ten counts were recorded for this clone. Other DNA sequences in the sample encode the same CDR3. V gene TRBV6-1 combines with J gene TRBJ1-4, with a tentative D call TRBD1 (5 bases). From germline, CDR1 is MNHNS and CDR2 SASEGT. V was clipped by 3 bases and J by 4 bases, with 9 bases between them. CDR3 length: 14 residues. The CDR3 DNA is TGTGCCAGCAGTGAGGGGACCCTTAATGAAAAACTGTTTTTT. Translation gives CASSEGTLNEKLFF.

The chain couples TRBV10-3 to TRBJ2-2, with TRBD1 as a possible D gene (6 bases). The V end was cut by 4 bases, the J end by 6 bases, with 12 bases between. The CDR3 spans 14 residues. Germline V gives CDR1 ENHRY, CDR2 SYGVKD. Here the CDR3 DNA reads TGTGCCATCAGTGGGGGGCCCCCTCCCGGGGAGCTGTTTTTT. Encoded protein: CAISGGPPPGELFF.

The rearrangement links TRBV7-2 to TRBJ2-7, with D possibly being TRBD1 (6 bases). The germline CDR1 and CDR2 sequences are SGHTA and FQGNSA. CDR3 length: 14 residues. The V end lost 2 bases, the J end lost 2 bases, and 10 bases lay between the germline ends. CDR3 region: CASSLNRATYEQYF. The CDR3 DNA reads as TGTGCCAGCAGCTTAAACAGGGCCACCTACGAGCAGTACTTC.

This rearrangement joins TRBV28 to TRBJ2-5, with TRBD1 identical over 12 bases. Trimming at V came to 3 bases and at J to 4 bases, leaving 3 bases not matched to a gene. The CDR3 totals 15 residues. In germline, CDR1 is MDHEN, CDR2 SYDVKM. The DNA of the CDR3 is TGTGCCAGCAGTTTGGGGGACAGGGGGCTAGAGACCCAGTACTTC. Its protein product is CASSLGDRGLETQYF.

The sample holds one count of this clone. V usage is TRBV2 and J usage is TRBJ1-6, with 10 positions matching TRBD1. Trimming cost V 7 bases and J 8 bases; bases outside gene matches: 5. Germline V lookup: CDR1 SNHLY, CDR2 FYNNEI. The CDR3 contains 14 residues. CDR3 nucleotide sequence: TGTGCCAGCAAAGTGGGGACAGGGGATTCACCCCTCCACTTT. Residues: CASKVGTGDSPLHF.

V gene TRBV6-6 combines with J gene TRBJ1-1, with D unresolved. The CDR3 runs to 13 residues. Trimming left V 2 bases short and J 10 bases short, with 14 bases between. Germline V gene data show CDR1 as MNHNY and CDR2 as SVGAGI (reference sequence). The CDR3 coding sequence is TGTGCCAGCAGTTACGATCTCCTCCCCGGAGCTTTCTTT. Residues: CASSYDLLPGAFF.

The J gene is TRBJ2-5, the V gene TRBV29-1; tentatively, D is TRBD2 (6 bases). Germline V gene sequence: CDR1 SQVTM, CDR2 ANQGSEA. The CDR3 extends over 13 amino acids. Trimming stripped 7 bases from V and 4 bases from J, with 16 bases between. The CDR3 coding sequence is TGCAGCGCCGACGACGTGGGGGGAGAGACCCAGTACTTC. Translated, it gives CSADDVGGETQYF.

Note on this clone: The junction departs from the called germline gene at one end, perhaps through a read error. The chain joins TRBV5-4 to TRBJ1-4; TRBD1 matches 7 bases. Germline V lookup: CDR1 SGHNT, CDR2 YYREEE (reference sequence). There are 12 residues in the CDR3. CDR3 bases: TGTGCCAGCAGCTCCCGTCAGGGGGACCGAGTTTTT. Translated: CASSSRQGDRVF. The full variable domain, completed using reference TRBV5-4 and TRBJ1-4, is ETGVTQSPTHLIKTRGQQVTLRCSSQSGHNTVSWYQQALGQGPQFIFQYYREEENGRGNFPPRFSGLQFPNYSSELNVNALELDDSALYLCASSSRQGDRVFGSGTQLSVL.

The chain joins TRBV5-1 to TRBJ2-2; D may be TRBD1 (5 bases). The CDR3 covers 13 residues. With 0 bases removed from V and 6 bases from J, the gap between germline ends came to 6 bases. Per germline, CDR1 SGHRS and CDR2 YFSETQ. CDR3 coding DNA: TGCGCCAGCAGCTTGGCAGGGCCCGGGGAGCTGTTTTTT. Encoded protein: CASSLAGPGELFF. Looking up the rest from reference TRBV5-1 and TRBJ2-2 gives the full variable domain: KAGVTQTPRYLIKTRGQQVTLSCSPISGHRSVSWYQQTPGQGLQFLFEYFSETQRNKGNFPGRFSGRQFSNSRSEMNVSTLELGDSALYLCASSLAGPGELFFGEGSRLTVL.

The rearrangement uses TRBV28 and TRBJ2-1, with TRBD2 identical over 8 bases. Germline V gives CDR1 MDHEN, CDR2 SYDVKM. Trimming cost V 1 base and J 5 bases; bases outside gene matches: 1. CDR3 length equals 14 residues. CDR3 sequence: CASSLLAGHNEQFF. CDR3 DNA: TGTGCCAGCAGTTTATTAGCGGGACACAATGAGCAGTTCTTC.